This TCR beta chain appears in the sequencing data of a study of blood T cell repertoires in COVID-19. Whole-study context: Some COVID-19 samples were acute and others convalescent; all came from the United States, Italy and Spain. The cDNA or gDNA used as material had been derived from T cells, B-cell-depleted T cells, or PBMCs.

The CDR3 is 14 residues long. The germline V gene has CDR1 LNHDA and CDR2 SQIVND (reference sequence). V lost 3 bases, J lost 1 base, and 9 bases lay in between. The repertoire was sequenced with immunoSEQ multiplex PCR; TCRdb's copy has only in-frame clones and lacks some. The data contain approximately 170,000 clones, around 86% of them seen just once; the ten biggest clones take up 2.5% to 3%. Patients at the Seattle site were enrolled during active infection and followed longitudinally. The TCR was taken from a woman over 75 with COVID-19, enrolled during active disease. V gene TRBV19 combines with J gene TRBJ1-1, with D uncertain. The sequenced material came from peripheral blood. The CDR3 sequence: CASSMREGNTEAFF. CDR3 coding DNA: TGTGCCAGTAGTATGCGGGAGGGGAACACTGAAGCTTTCTTT.